This T cell receptor beta chain was retrieved from a study of blood T cell repertoires in COVID-19. Background on the study: Researchers got acute and convalescent COVID-19 samples from the United States, Italy and Spain.

Data came from immunoSEQ multiplex PCR; TCRdb stores just in-frame clones and leaves some out. The table lists 150,000 or so clones, 78% of them singletons, with approximately 6% in the top ten. This clone occurred many times. CDR1 and CDR2 from the germline V gene are SGHDN and FVKESK. The CDR3 is made up of 15 amino acids. Trimming took off 4 bases at V and 0 bases at J, with 10 bases between the two ends. Cohorts were assigned according to the clinical history that participants reported. The chain couples TRBV14 to TRBJ2-1; D may be TRBD2 (5 bases). The specimen sequenced was PBMCs or T cells enriched from blood (not recorded which). The TCR comes from a woman aged 45 to 65 who had recovered from COVID-19. Here the CDR3 reads CASSPRDPSYNEQFF. CDR3 coding DNA: TGTGCCAGCAGCCCCCGGGATCCCTCCTACAATGAGCAGTTCTTC.